The rows below give T cell receptor beta chains drawn from one sample of a study of cytotoxic CD8 clonotypes in ibrutinib-treated CLL. Profiled with immunoSEQ multiplex PCR; TCRdb holds only in-frame clones, not every one. This sample carries approximately 330,000 clones, 80% of them seen once, and the ten largest clones take under 8.5%. Sequenced here: PBMCs, sampled before ibrutinib treatment. The receptors shown here come from a human donor with chronic lymphocytic leukemia. CDR3s include the opening cysteine and the closing phenylalanine or tryptophan. Fields, in order: clone size, J gene, V gene, D gene, CDR3 protein, CDR3 DNA. The D gene is left open where the match is weak. Clone size is not always given. Where it is, it says once, few, many or a class for expanded clones.

>NA|TRBJ2-7|TRBV28|TRBD1
CASSPSGTGNLYEQYF
TGTGCCAGCAGTCCCTCCGGGACAGGTAATTTGTACGAGCAGTACTTC
>NA|TRBJ2-7|TRBV7-6|NA
CASSLGDEQYF
TGTGCCAGCAGCTTAGGGGACGAGCAGTACTTC
>NA|TRBJ2-1|TRBV18|NA
CASSPQPRAINEQFF
TGTGCCAGCTCACCACAGCCTCGGGCCATCAATGAGCAGTTCTTC
>few|TRBJ2-1|TRBV5-1|TRBD1
CASSSDRIYNEQFF
TGCGCCAGCAGCTCGGACAGGATATACAATGAGCAGTTCTTC
>NA|TRBJ2-3|TRBV10-3|NA
CAIRAGRDADTQYF
TGTGCCATTAGGGCCGGTAGAGACGCAGATACGCAGTATTTT
>once|TRBJ2-2|TRBV10-3|NA
CAISESTGGKTGTVKHTGELFF
TGTGCCATCAGTGAGTCGACGGGGGGAAAGACAGGGACGGTAAAGCACACCGGGGAGCTGTTTTTT
>NA|TRBJ2-1|TRBV19|NA
CASSIGGASGYNEQFF
TGTGCCAGTAGTATAGGGGGGGCTAGCGGATACAATGAGCAGTTCTTC
>NA|TRBJ2-1|TRBV6-6|TRBD1
CASSTPAGGTYNEQFF
TGTGCCAGCAGCACCCCGGCAGGGGGAACCTACAATGAGCAGTTCTTC
>NA|TRBJ2-5|TRBV28|NA
CASTLRETQYF
TGTGCCAGCACTTTGAGAGAGACCCAGTACTTC
>NA|TRBJ2-4|TRBV7-6|NA
CASSLGQKNIQYF
TGTGCCAGCAGCTTAGGGCAAAAAAACATTCAGTACTTC
>NA|TRBJ1-5|TRBV27|NA
CASSLWAGDQPQHF
TGTGCCAGCAGTTTATGGGCGGGGGATCAGCCCCAGCATTTT
>once|TRBJ2-1|TRBV18|NA
CASSPPWDGINLGSYNEQFF
TGTGCCAGCTCACCACCGTGGGATGGAATCAATCTTGGGTCCTACAATGAGCAGTTCTTC
>NA|TRBJ1-1|TRBV5-1|NA
CASSLDQGEAFF
TGCGCCAGCAGCTTGGACCAGGGTGAAGCTTTCTTT
>NA|TRBJ1-3|TRBV11-2|TRBD1
CASSQEVRDRPGNTIYF
TGTGCCAGCAGCCAAGAGGTGAGGGACAGACCAGGAAACACCATATATTTT
>NA|TRBJ2-1|TRBV29-1|TRBD2
CSVDPSGRIRYFGSPYNEQFF
TGCAGCGTTGACCCTAGCGGGAGGATTAGATACTTTGGGTCCCCGTACAATGAGCAGTTCTTC
>NA|TRBJ1-5|TRBV18|TRBD1
CASSPRDSYLSNQPQHF
TGTGCCAGCTCACCGCGGGACAGCTATCTTAGCAATCAGCCCCAGCATTTT
>NA|TRBJ1-3|TRBV5-1|NA
CASSSFGSGNTIYF
TGCGCCAGCAGCTCCTTTGGCTCTGGAAACACCATATATTTT
>NA|TRBJ1-3|TRBV20-1|NA
CSARTVNTIYF
TGCAGTGCTAGAACGGTAAACACCATATATTTT
>NA|TRBJ2-7|TRBV12-5|TRBD2
CASAQSGGSGSEQYF
TGTGCTAGTGCCCAATCGGGCGGGAGCGGTAGCGAGCAGTACTTC
>NA|TRBJ2-5|TRBV5-1|NA
CASSLAPRETQYF
TGCGCCAGCAGCTTGGCCCCCCGGGAGACCCAGTACTTC
>NA|TRBJ1-1|TRBV6-1|NA
CASSDGQVAREAFF
TGTGCCAGCAGTGATGGTCAGGTCGCCCGTGAAGCTTTCTTT
>NA|TRBJ2-7|TRBV5-1|TRBD1
CASLEGQGGEQYF
TGCGCCAGTCTTGAAGGACAGGGTGGCGAGCAGTACTTC
>NA|TRBJ2-5|TRBV10-3|TRBD1
CAISYPGQGKETQYF
TGTGCCATCAGTTACCCGGGACAGGGGAAGGAGACCCAGTACTTC
>few|TRBJ2-7|TRBV11-2|TRBD2
CASRKTAGVRSYEQYF
TGTGCCAGCAGGAAAACAGCGGGGGTGCGATCCTACGAGCAGTACTTC
>NA|TRBJ2-3|TRBV7-3|NA
CASSVQGSDTQYF
TGTGCCAGCAGCGTACAGGGTTCAGATACGCAGTATTTT
>once|TRBJ2-7|TRBV15|NA
CATSDRVGILTYEQYF
TGTGCCACCTCCGATAGAGTTGGCATCCTTACCTACGAGCAGTACTTC
>NA|TRBJ2-2|TRBV5-1|NA
CASSLALAGSAGELFF
TGCGCCAGCAGCCTTGCTCTAGCTGGTTCCGCCGGGGAGCTGTTTTTT
>NA|TRBJ1-3|TRBV11-2|TRBD1
CASSLGQLGNTIYF
TGTGCCAGCAGCTTGGGACAGCTTGGAAACACCATATATTTT
>NA|TRBJ2-1|TRBV5-4|NA
CASSFGPEGAFF
TGTGCCAGCAGCTTTGGGCCGGAAGGGGCGTTCTTC
>NA|TRBJ1-2|TRBV27|NA
CASSLVGLDGYTF
TGTGCCAGCAGTTTGGTTGGACTCGATGGCTACACCTTC
>NA|TRBJ2-5|TRBV28|TRBD2
CASTGAGDDPETQYF
TGTGCCAGCACCGGAGCGGGAGACGATCCAGAGACCCAGTACTTC
>NA|TRBJ2-3|TRBV25-1|TRBD1
CASSATGTATYTQYF
TGTGCCAGCAGCGCTACCGGGACAGCGACTTATACGCAGTATTTT
>NA|TRBJ2-7|TRBV28|NA
CASSLISYEQYF
TGTGCCAGCAGTTTAATTTCCTACGAGCAGTACTTC
>NA|TRBJ2-3|TRBV5-4|TRBD1
CASSASGQQGTDTQYF
TGTGCCAGCAGCGCGTCGGGTCAACAGGGGACAGATACGCAGTATTTT
>NA|TRBJ2-2|TRBV11-3|NA
CASSLGRSGELFF
TGTGCCAGCAGCTTAGGAAGATCCGGGGAGCTGTTTTTT
>few|TRBJ2-1|TRBV4-2|TRBD2
CASSQEPGGTYNEQFF
TGTGCCAGCAGCCAAGAACCGGGAGGGACCTACAATGAGCAGTTCTTC
>NA|TRBJ2-6|TRBV7-9|NA
CASSPASGANVLTF
TGTGCCAGCAGCCCAGCGTCTGGGGCCAACGTCCTGACTTTC
>once|TRBJ1-3|TRBV29-1|NA
CSVTGQSSGNTIYF
TGCAGCGTTACCGGACAAAGCTCTGGAAACACCATATATTTT
>NA|TRBJ2-7|TRBV9|TRBD1
CASSGQGPYEQYF
TGTGCCAGCAGTGGACAGGGACCTTACGAGCAGTACTTC
>NA|TRBJ1-1|TRBV6-5|NA
CASSYYESSQAFF
TGTGCCAGCAGTTACTATGAATCGTCTCAAGCTTTCTTT
>NA|TRBJ1-3|TRBV7-2|TRBD1
CASSSRQGNTIYF
TGTGCCAGCAGCTCTCGACAGGGCAACACCATATATTTT
>NA|TRBJ1-2|TRBV7-2|NA
CASSPWTVSEGYTF
TGTGCCAGCAGCCCCTGGACAGTGAGTGAGGGCTACACCTTC
>NA|TRBJ2-1|TRBV27|NA
CASSLSRDLNNEQFF
TGTGCCAGCAGTTTATCGCGGGACCTTAACAATGAGCAGTTCTTC